The 16 T cell receptor beta chains given below trace back to one sample, sequenced in a study of CD8 T cells in Susac syndrome. Random hexamers primed reverse transcription of 0.5 to 1 ug RNA. TCRdb analysed the immunoSEQ multiplex PCR reads with MiXCR anew, one entry per CDR3 protein. The table shows roughly 200,000 distinct CDR3 sequences, with about 93% occurring only once. The specimen sequenced was CD4+ T cells from PBMCs. These receptors all come from a human donor with Susac syndrome.

V is TRBV12-3 or TRBV12-4 and J is TRBJ1-3; D gene unclear. The CDR3 length is 15 residues. The V end lost 7 bases, the J end lost 3 bases, and 16 bases lay between the germline ends. The CDR3 protein is CASTPQTRDGNTIYF. In DNA form, the CDR3 reads TGTGCCAGCACCCCCCAGACTCGGGATGGAAACACCATATATTTT.

The chain joins TRBV29-1 to TRBJ2-2, with TRBD2 as a possible D gene (6 bases). CDR1 is SQVTM and CDR2 is ANQGSEA in the germline V gene. The CDR3 loop spans 14 amino acids. The V end was cut by 7 bases, the J end by 0 bases, with 12 bases between. CDR3 DNA: TGCAGCGCCTGCGGGGACCCGAACACCGGGGAGCTGTTTTTT. Translation: CSACGDPNTGELFF.

This sequence joins TRBV6-5 and TRBJ1-2; maybe TRBD1 (6 bases). The CDR3 sequence is 14 residues long. V was pared by 6 bases and J by 8 bases, with 19 bases between. Germline CDR1 and CDR2: MNHEY and SVGAGI. The CDR3 reads CASSRAGGAGGYTF. The CDR3 DNA reads as TGTGCCAGCAGCCGTGCTGGGGGCGCGGGGGGCTACACCTTC.

J is TRBJ1-1 and V is TRBV29-1; weak D call: TRBD1 (5 bases). Between the trimmed V and J ends, which lost 8 bases and 1 base, there was a span of 8 bases. The CDR3 runs to 11 residues. Germline CDR1 is SQVTM and CDR2 is ANQGSEA. CDR3 sequence: CSPTANTEAFF. CDR3 bases: TGCAGCCCGACAGCGAACACTGAAGCTTTCTTT.

The CDR3 here is CASSNGLAGAQGFF. As DNA, the CDR3 is TGTGCCAGCAGCAACGGGCTAGCGGGCGCCCAGGGGTTCTTC. The chain uses TRBV3-1 and TRBJ2-1; 8 bases agree with TRBD2. Germline V gives CDR1 LGHDT, CDR2 YNNKEL (reference sequence). Trimming removed 5 bases from V and 15 bases from J; junction bases left unmatched: 15. This CDR3 has 14 residues.

The chain has TRBV5-1 and TRBJ2-5; perhaps TRBD1 as D (6 bases). This CDR3 is built from 12 residues. V dropped 8 bases and J dropped 0 bases, with 8 bases sitting between them. The germline V gene encodes CDR1 SGHRS and CDR2 YFSETQ. CDR3 in amino acids: CASSGDQETQYF. CDR3 sequence (DNA): TGCGCCAGTTCAGGGGACCAAGAGACCCAGTACTTC.

The rearrangement joins TRBV12-5 to TRBJ1-1; D ambiguous. In germline, CDR1 is LGHNT, CDR2 FRNRAP. This CDR3 is 12 amino acids long. V lost 6 bases and J lost 6, with 11 bases in between. CDR3 protein: CASGHDPAEAFF. CDR3 DNA: TGTGCTAGTGGCCACGATCCGGCTGAAGCTTTCTTT.

The rearrangement uses TRBV15 and TRBJ2-5; no clear D. Germline V gives CDR1 LNHNV, CDR2 YYDKDF (reference sequence). V gave up 1 base and J gave up 3 bases, with 9 bases separating them. This CDR3 region has 14 residues. The CDR3 protein is CATSRVTLEETQYF. The CDR3 DNA reads TGTGCCACCAGCAGAGTCACACTCGAAGAGACCCAGTACTTC.

A single count supports this clonotype. The rearrangement joins TRBV14 to TRBJ2-1; a possible D gene is TRBD1 (5 bases). This CDR3 has 15 amino acids. Trimming shortened V by 0 bases and J by 6 bases, and 12 bases separated the two germline ends. CDR1 and CDR2 (germline): SGHDN, FVKESK. The CDR3 coding sequence is TGTGCCAGCAGCCAAGATGGGCTAGGGGTCAATGAGCAGTTCTTC. This encodes CASSQDGLGVNEQFF. Full variable domain (rest looked up from reference TRBV14 and TRBJ2-1): EAGVTQFPSHSVIEKGQTVTLRCDPISGHDNLYWYRRVMGKEIKFLLHFVKESKQDESGMPNNRFLAERTGGTYSTLKVQPAELEDSGVYFCASSQDGLGVNEQFFGPGTRLTVL.

This clonotype was observed a single time. V usage is TRBV15 and J usage is TRBJ2-2, with D tentatively TRBD1 (6 bases). Germline values: CDR1 LNHNV, CDR2 YYDKDF (reference sequence). This CDR3 region has 15 residues. Trimming took off 0 bases at V and 6 bases at J, with 11 bases between the two ends. The CDR3 is CATSRDNRVPGELFF. The CDR3 coding sequence is TGTGCCACCAGCAGAGACAACAGGGTCCCCGGGGAGCTGTTTTTT.

The V call is TRBV27, the J call TRBJ1-3; D remains ambiguous. Trimming left V 5 bases short and J 0 bases short, with 8 bases between. Germline V gene data show CDR1 as MNHEY and CDR2 as SMNVEV (reference sequence). The CDR3 sequence is 14 residues long. The CDR3 coding sequence is TGTGCCAGCAGTCGCGACAACTCTGGAAACACCATATATTTT. Encoded protein: CASSRDNSGNTIYF.

V usage is TRBV7-9 and J usage is TRBJ1-4; 9 bases line up with TRBD1. Trimming took 0 bases from V and 7 from J; bases not matched to a gene: 6. This CDR3 region has 16 residues. Germline CDR1 reads SEHNR; CDR2 reads FQNEAQ (reference sequence). The CDR3 spells CASSLARTGDGEKLFF. CDR3 DNA sequence: TGTGCCAGCAGCTTAGCGCGGACAGGGGACGGTGAAAAACTGTTTTTT. Variable domain in full (rest from reference TRBV7-9 and TRBJ1-4): DTGVSQNPRHKITKRGQNVTFRCDPISEHNRLYWYRQTLGQGPEFLTYFQNEAQLEKSRLLSDRFSAERPKGSFSTLEIQRTEQGDSAMYLCASSLARTGDGEKLFFGSGTQLSVL.

The chain recombines TRBV20-1 with TRBJ1-1, with 9 bases fitting TRBD1. V dropped 3 bases and J dropped 5; count of bases not matched to a gene: 4. Germline CDR1 DFQATT, CDR2 SNEGSKA (reference sequence). CDR3 length: 13 residues. The DNA for the CDR3 is TGCAGTGCTAGCCGACAGGGGGGAACTGAAGCTTTCTTT. This translates into CSASRQGGTEAFF.

This clonotype was detected a few times. V and J are TRBV18 and TRBJ1-5, with TRBD1 matching over 8 bases. The germline V gene has CDR1 KGHSH and CDR2 LQKENI. The V and J ends lost 3 bases and 4 bases, in that order; junction bases with no gene match: 5. This CDR3 is built from 15 residues. The CDR3 coding sequence is TGTGCCAGCTCACCCGGACAGGGTGTGAATCAGCCCCAGCATTTT. Its translation is CASSPGQGVNQPQHF.

The rearrangement joins TRBV4-2 to TRBJ2-3; D gene ambiguous. V was cut by 0 bases and J by 0 bases, with 10 bases left in between. The CDR3 runs to 16 residues. Germline values: CDR1 LGHNA, CDR2 YNFKEQ. The CDR3 sequence: CASSQDRKGSTDTQYF. CDR3 bases: TGTGCCAGCAGCCAAGATCGGAAAGGCAGCACAGATACGCAGTATTTT.

This clonotype was picked up one time. The genes are TRBV20-1 and TRBJ1-5; perhaps TRBD1 as D (6 bases). The CDR3 spans 13 residues. The germline V gene has CDR1 DFQATT and CDR2 SNEGSKA (reference sequence). V shed 3 bases and J shed 3 bases, with 9 bases lying between them. The CDR3 DNA reads TGCAGTGCTAGTTCAGGGGTCAATCAGCCCCAGCATTTT. Translating it yields CSASSGVNQPQHF.